This T cell receptor beta chain was documented in a study of blood T cell repertoires in COVID-19 (dated by TCRdb to 2018 to 2021). Background for the entire study: The collaborator samples originated in the United States, Italy and Spain and spanned the acute and convalescent phases of COVID-19. Samples came from the ongoing ImmuneRACE study (first 160 participants) plus 1,254 subjects from 6 global collaborators. The dataset comprised deeply sampled blood TCRbeta repertoires from subjects exposed to, actively infected with, or recovered from COVID-19. The material from the prospective study consisted of cDNA or gDNA derived from T cells, B-cell-depleted T cells, or PBMCs. HLA class I and class II types, where available, came from metadata supplied by the sample provider rather than from assay-based typing. A freely available public database, intended as a resource for researchers studying the immune response to SARS-CoV-2, is where the repertoires were released. A de-identified subject ID, COVID-19 status, age in years and sex were almost always included in the sample metadata. Overall results and qualifications from the work: Clinical and demographic metadata were provided uncurated, with the amount varying by source and participant.

Each collaborating institution followed its own protocols to collect whole blood in K2EDTA tubes. Collaborator samples were shipped for TCRbeta analysis as frozen whole blood, isolated PBMCs, or DNA extracted from either sample type. A word on this clone: No antigen is known for it. The record has no base qualities; no much larger clone is one base away.

TCRbeta CDR3 regions were amplified from genomic DNA using the immunoSEQ Assay, a bias-controlled multiplex PCR. The source study handled its data this way. The number of nucleated cells in each sample was estimated by amplification of reference gene primers within the assay. To quantify the absolute abundance of each unique TCRbeta CDR3 rearrangement, sequence reads were collapsed and filtered. For each sample, productive Simpson clonality was calculated by taking the square root of Simpson's diversity index across productive rearrangements. This is the immuneACCESS table as TCRdb keeps it, with only in-frame sequences that have V and J called. A part of the clones is gone; compared with another copy, unresolved V genes explain less than half, and the rest is unexplained. The V and J calls and clone size were taken over from that table, and D and trimming were inferred from the DNA. Recorded for this sample are about 250,000 clones; roughly 80% of them occurred a single time. The ten largest clones capture roughly 8% of the sample.

The sequence came from a woman older than 75 with acute or convalescent COVID-19. The sequenced sample consisted of peripheral blood.

The nucleotide sequence is TGTGCCAGCCACTCAATGGCGGTCTATCAGCCCCAGCATTTT. Its coded protein is CASHSMAVYQPQHF. Recombination joined TRBV28 with TRBJ1-5, with the D gene not clear enough to name. The cysteine opens and the phenylalanine closes a CDR3 of 14 amino acids. The read is trimmed to its CDR3 DNA, 42 bases read in frame from base 1. V is clipped by 8 bases and J by 5 bases, and the sequence between their germline boundaries is 16 bases long. Sequences MDHEN (CDR1) and SYDVKM (CDR2) are obtained from the germline V gene.